Below are 28 T cell receptor beta chains sequenced from a single sample in a study of control samples from healthy donors and cancer patients. Assay used: immunoSEQ multiplex PCR; TCRdb lists only in-frame clones, some missing. The sample has about 99,000 clones, around 89% seen once. Sequencing input: PBMCs. Source of these receptors: a man aged 60 to 69 with lung cancer.

The genes are TRBV24-1 and TRBJ2-2; D tentatively fits TRBD1 or TRBD2 (5 bases each). Germline lookup yields CDR1 KGHDR and CDR2 SFDVKD. CDR3 size: 15 residues. V lost 3 bases and J lost 6, with 13 bases in between. CDR3 loop: CATSDRGLWAGELFF. The CDR3 DNA follows: TGTGCCACCAGTGATCGGGGCTTATGGGCCGGGGAGCTGTTTTTT.

This sequence joins TRBV5-6 and TRBJ1-5; 7 nucleotides agree with TRBD1. The V and J ends lost 2 bases and 3 bases, in that order; junction bases with no gene match: 5. Germline CDR1 is SGHDT and CDR2 is YYEEEE. This CDR3 is 15 amino acids long. The DNA for the CDR3 is TGTGCCAGCAGCTTCTGGACAGGTTTCAATCAGCCCCAGCATTTT. Protein: CASSFWTGFNQPQHF.

The J gene is TRBJ1-2, the V gene TRBV10-2; D is ambiguous. Germline V gene sequence: CDR1 WSHSY, CDR2 SAAADI. The CDR3 has 13 residues. V lost 0 bases to trimming and J lost 4 bases, with 6 bases between them. The CDR3 sequence: CASSESEPYGYTF. CDR3 DNA sequence: TGCGCCAGCAGTGAGTCGGAACCCTATGGCTACACCTTC.

The genes are TRBV6-1 and TRBJ2-1, with 9 positions matching TRBD1. The CDR3 runs 16 residues. Per the germline V gene, CDR1 is MNHNS and CDR2 is SASEGT. V was pared by 4 bases and J by 7 bases, with 11 bases of the junction left unmatched. CDR3 sequence: CASSATGGSWVNEQFF. The CDR3 DNA is TGTGCCAGCAGTGCGACAGGGGGGTCCTGGGTGAATGAGCAGTTCTTC.

Notes on this clone: Other DNA sequences in the sample encode the same CDR3. The chain employs TRBV24-1 and TRBJ1-2, with unresolved D. CDR3 length equals 13 residues. V was cut by 4 bases and J by 11 bases, with 16 bases left in between. In germline, CDR1 is KGHDR, CDR2 SFDVKD. The CDR3 spells CATSEAGGRGYTF. The CDR3 DNA reads TGTGCCACCAGTGAAGCAGGCGGCAGAGGTTACACCTTC.

This clone was recorded once. The gene calls are TRBV9 and TRBJ2-5; no definite D call. The CDR3 is 14 residues long. Germline V gene sequence: CDR1 SGDLS, CDR2 YYNGEE. Trimming removed 0 bases from V and 5 bases from J, with 11 bases in between. The CDR3 reads CASSVEFLGETQYF. DNA of the CDR3: TGTGCCAGCAGCGTAGAATTCTTAGGGGAGACCCAGTACTTC. The full variable domain, completed using reference TRBV9 and TRBJ2-5, is DSGVTQTPKHLITATGQRVTLRCSPRSGDLSVYWYQQSLDQGLQFLIQYYNGEERAKGNILERFSAQQFPDLHSELNLSSLELGDSALYFCASSVEFLGETQYFGPGTRLLVL.

The genes are TRBV7-2 and TRBJ2-5; 15 bases line up with TRBD2. CDR3 length equals 15 residues. From germline, CDR1 is SGHTA and CDR2 FQGNSA. V dropped 5 bases and J dropped 7; count of bases not matched to a gene: 5. CDR3 loop: CASSKRTSGGATQYF. Written as DNA, the CDR3 is TGTGCCAGCAGCAAACGGACTAGCGGGGGGGCGACCCAGTACTTC.

The V and J genes are TRBV5-8 and TRBJ1-5; 7 bases line up with TRBD1. Trimming at V came to 5 bases and at J to 6 bases, leaving 8 bases not matched to a gene. There are 14 residues in the CDR3. Germline lookup yields CDR1 SGHTS and CDR2 YDEGEE. The CDR3 DNA reads TGTGCCAGCAGTAGGACAGGTGGAAGTCAGCCCCAGCATTTT. Residues: CASSRTGGSQPQHF.

V is TRBV6-5 and J is TRBJ2-3; D may correspond to TRBD1 or TRBD2 (5 bases each). The germline V and J ends were trimmed by 2 bases and 0 bases, with 9 bases remaining between them. This CDR3 has 15 amino acids. Germline lookup yields CDR1 MNHEY and CDR2 SVGAGI. CDR3 sequence reads: CASSYGGKSTDTQYF. For the CDR3, the DNA is TGTGCCAGCAGTTACGGGGGTAAGAGCACAGATACGCAGTATTTT.

The chain is built from TRBV11-1 and TRBJ2-3; perhaps D is TRBD1 or TRBD2 (5 bases each). V was trimmed by 5 bases and J by 2 bases, leaving 14 bases between them. The CDR3 has 15 amino acids. CDR1 and CDR2 from the germline V gene are SGHAT and FQDESV (reference sequence). The CDR3 is CASSDTRGNTDTQYF. The CDR3 nucleotides read TGTGCCAGCAGCGATACTAGGGGAAACACAGATACGCAGTATTTT.

CDR3 sequence reads: CASSLAGATGANVLTF. The CDR3 coding sequence is TGTGCCAGCAGCTTAGCAGGGGCAACTGGGGCCAACGTCCTGACTTTC. The rearrangement joins TRBV7-9 to TRBJ2-6; D is possibly TRBD1 (5 bases). Trimming pared 0 bases from V and 2 bases from J, leaving 8 bases between. Germline values: CDR1 SEHNR, CDR2 FQNEAQ (reference sequence). This CDR3 is 16 amino acids long.

The genes are TRBV18 and TRBJ1-2; D remains ambiguous. This CDR3 spans 12 amino acids. Germline values: CDR1 KGHSH, CDR2 LQKENI. The V end was cut by 4 bases, the J end by 6 bases, with 9 bases between. The CDR3 spells CASSLDGNGYTF. For the CDR3, the DNA is TGTGCCAGCTCACTTGACGGTAATGGCTACACCTTC.

The V gene is TRBV10-2, the J gene TRBJ1-1; tentatively, D is TRBD1 (5 bases). Germline V CDR1 and CDR2: WSHSY, SAAADI. The CDR3 spans 15 residues. Trimming stripped 6 bases from V and 5 bases from J, with 19 bases between. Written as DNA, the CDR3 is TGCGCCAGCAGCGCCAGCGGGGGAAGAGGGACTGAAGCTTTCTTT. As protein: CASSASGGRGTEAFF.

The chain has TRBV18 and TRBJ2-5, with TRBD1 matching over 7 bases. Germline-derived CDR1 and CDR2 are KGHSH and LQKENI. V was clipped by 0 bases and J by 4 bases; unmatched bases: 5. The CDR3 runs 15 residues. CDR3 sequence: CASSPPGGSRETQYF. As DNA, the CDR3 is TGTGCCAGCTCACCACCAGGGGGCTCGAGAGAGACCCAGTACTTC.

This clone was seen once. The chain is built from TRBV5-1 and TRBJ1-2, with 7 bases that match TRBD1. Trimming took 4 bases from V and 5 from J; bases not matched to a gene: 5. The CDR3 sequence is 13 residues long. Germline V lookup: CDR1 SGHRS, CDR2 YFSETQ. The DNA for the CDR3 is TGCGCCAGCAGCGGACAGGAGGGGTATGGCTACACCTTC. Translated: CASSGQEGYGYTF. Filled out from reference TRBV5-1 and TRBJ1-2, the complete variable domain reads KAGVTQTPRYLIKTRGQQVTLSCSPISGHRSVSWYQQTPGQGLQFLFEYFSETQRNKGNFPGRFSGRQFSNSRSEMNVSTLELGDSALYLCASSGQEGYGYTFGSGTRLTVV.

The chain is built from TRBV19 and TRBJ2-3, with 8 nucleotides matching TRBD1. CDR1 and CDR2 from the germline V gene are LNHDA and SQIVND (reference sequence). The CDR3 length is 15 residues. The V and J ends lost 3 bases and 0 bases, in that order; junction bases with no gene match: 2. The CDR3 sequence is CASSMDRASTDTQYF. CDR3 DNA: TGTGCCAGTAGTATGGACAGGGCGAGCACAGATACGCAGTATTTT.

The chain combines TRBV7-2 with TRBJ1-1; D unresolved. Trimming shortened V by 3 bases and J by 0 bases, and 5 bases separated the two germline ends. Looked up from germline, CDR1 is SGHTA and CDR2 is FQGNSA. The CDR3 spans 13 residues. The CDR3 DNA follows: TGTGCCAGCAGCTTTTCGGTGAACACTGAAGCTTTCTTT. Translation: CASSFSVNTEAFF.

The chain employs TRBV4-1 and TRBJ2-7, with D perhaps assigned TRBD1 or TRBD2 (6 bases each). Germline assignment: CDR1 MGHRA and CDR2 YSYEKL. V lost 3 bases and J lost 3, with 18 bases in between. The CDR3 contains 16 residues. The CDR3 here is CASSQDTRDTGYEQYF. For the CDR3, the DNA is TGCGCCAGCAGCCAGGATACGCGGGACACGGGCTACGAGCAGTACTTC.

CDR3 loop: CASSLDHNTGELFF. CDR3 bases: TGCGCCAGCAGCTTGGACCACAACACCGGGGAGCTGTTTTTT. This sequence joins TRBV5-1 and TRBJ2-2; unclear D gene. V was shortened by 0 bases and J by 2 bases, with 5 bases between the two germline ends. CDR1 SGHRS and CDR2 YFSETQ come from the germline V gene. CDR3 length equals 14 residues.

The chain uses TRBV7-9 and TRBJ2-1; TRBD2 is a possible D gene (6 bases). Deletions cut 0 bases from V and 2 bases from J, with 8 bases between. The CDR3 runs 15 residues. Per germline, CDR1 SEHNR and CDR2 FQNEAQ (reference sequence). CDR3 sequence (DNA): TGTGCCAGCAGCTTAGCGGGGGGTACCTACAATGAGCAGTTCTTC. Translation gives CASSLAGGTYNEQFF. Combining the CDR3 with reference TRBV7-9 and TRBJ2-1 gives the whole variable domain DTGVSQNPRHKITKRGQNVTFRCDPISEHNRLYWYRQTLGQGPEFLTYFQNEAQLEKSRLLSDRFSAERPKGSFSTLEIQRTEQGDSAMYLCASSLAGGTYNEQFFGPGTRLTVL.

This rearrangement joins TRBV7-2 to TRBJ1-6; weak D call: TRBD1 (5 bases). Germline CDR1 SGHTA, CDR2 FQGNSA. V lost 2 bases and J 3 bases, leaving 8 bases between the germline ends. The length of the CDR3 is 15 residues. The CDR3 sequence is CASSLQGDYNSPLHF. The CDR3 DNA follows: TGTGCCAGCAGCTTACAAGGGGACTATAATTCACCCCTCCACTTT. Filled out from reference TRBV7-2 and TRBJ1-6, the complete variable domain reads GAGVSQSPSNKVTEKGKDVELRCDPISGHTALYWYRQSLGQGLEFLIYFQGNSAPDKSGLPSDRFSAERTGGSVSTLTIQRTQQEDSAVYLCASSLQGDYNSPLHFGNGTRLTVT.

The chain uses TRBV18 and TRBJ2-6; either TRBD1 or TRBD2 may fit D (5 bases each). V lost 1 base, J lost 0 bases, and 7 bases lay in between. The CDR3 runs to 16 residues. Germline CDR1 KGHSH, CDR2 LQKENI. CDR3 in DNA: TGTGCCAGCTCACCACAGGGGAGCTCTGGGGCCAACGTCCTGACTTTC. It codes for CASSPQGSSGANVLTF.

This clone was detected only once. The chain uses TRBV10-2 and TRBJ1-1; no reliable D call. In germline, CDR1 is WSHSY, CDR2 SAAADI. The CDR3 is 13 amino acids. The V end lost 8 bases, the J end lost 1 base, and 11 bases lay between the germline ends. CDR3 sequence reads: CASLDRGNTEAFF. CDR3 nucleotides: TGCGCCAGCTTAGATAGAGGGAACACTGAAGCTTTCTTT.

V gene TRBV7-8 combines with J gene TRBJ1-2; tentatively, D is TRBD1 (6 bases). In germline, CDR1 is SGHVS, CDR2 FQNEAQ. V was shortened by 3 bases and J by 7 bases, with 21 bases between the two germline ends. The CDR3 runs to 16 residues. CDR3 amino acids: CASSFDYGGPAGGYTF. The CDR3 region has the DNA TGTGCCAGCAGCTTTGATTATGGGGGGCCGGCGGGTGGCTACACCTTC. The variable domain in full, completed from reference TRBV7-8 and TRBJ1-2, reads GAGVSQSPRYKVAKRGQDVALRCDPISGHVSLFWYQQALGQGPEFLTYFQNEAQLDKSGLPSDRFFAERPEGSVSTLKIQRTQQEDSAVYLCASSFDYGGPAGGYTFGSGTRLTVV.

The chain couples TRBV30 to TRBJ1-1; D is perhaps TRBD1 (6 bases). V was pared by 2 bases and J by 1 base, with 17 bases between. Germline V lookup: CDR1 GTSNPN, CDR2 SVGIG (reference sequence). There are 16 residues in the CDR3. The CDR3 DNA follows: TGTGCCTGGAGTCCTTGGAGGGGGGGTGCGAACACTGAAGCTTTCTTT. Translating it yields CAWSPWRGGANTEAFF.

The chain uses TRBV10-3 and TRBJ1-3; unclear D gene. The V end lost 0 bases, the J end lost 3 bases, and 9 bases lay between the germline ends. The CDR3 has 15 residues. Per germline, CDR1 ENHRY and CDR2 SYGVKD. The CDR3 is CAISESLGFGNTIYF. CDR3 in DNA: TGTGCCATCAGTGAGTCCTTGGGGTTTGGAAACACCATATATTTT.

This clone was seen once. The V gene is TRBV18, the J gene TRBJ2-5; weak D call: TRBD2 (5 bases). The germline gives CDR1 KGHSH, CDR2 LQKENI. V gave up 0 bases and J gave up 5 bases, with 10 bases separating them. CDR3 size: 14 residues. The CDR3 here is CASSPPSTGETQYF. CDR3 nucleotide sequence: TGTGCCAGCTCACCACCGTCCACGGGGGAGACCCAGTACTTC.

The chain employs TRBV29-1 and TRBJ1-3; no clear D. Germline V gene sequence: CDR1 SQVTM, CDR2 ANQGSEA. The CDR3 sequence is 15 residues long. The chain's CDR3 is CKRCIRGNSGNTIYF. The CDR3 DNA follows: TGCAAGCGTTGTATACGGGGAAATTCTGGAAACACCATATATTTT.